This T cell receptor (beta chain) was sequenced during a study of radiotherapy plus CTLA-4 blockade in lung cancer. The data were produced by immunoSEQ multiplex PCR, yet TCRdb's version contains in-frame clones alone and is incomplete. The data hold approximately 52,000 clones, with 79% observed a single time. V was clipped by 6 bases and J by 2 bases; unmatched bases: 13. The CDR3 contains 17 residues. Per the germline V gene, CDR1 is SQVTM and CDR2 is ANQGSEA. This TCR was recovered from a human donor with non-small cell lung cancer who had a complete response to radiotherapy plus ipilimumab. The V gene is TRBV29-1, the J gene TRBJ2-2; 9 bases match TRBD2. The source material was peripheral blood, sampled from a patient treated with radiotherapy plus ipilimumab. This CDR3 is CSVGVEAGGRNTGELFF. CDR3 nucleotide sequence: TGCAGCGTAGGGGTAGAAGCGGGGGGCAGAAACACCGGGGAGCTGTTTTTT.